The subject of this entry is one T cell receptor beta chain. Amplification yielded TCR beta CDR3 regions, with RNA transcripts as the source. The HTBI primer set drove a first-round RT-PCR of the TCR CDR3. TCRdb processed the multiplex PCR reads anew with MiXCR; each CDR3 protein has one entry. The data contain 700,000 or so distinct CDR3 sequences, less than 20% of them singletons. The study left out patients who had uncontrolled infection, other autoimmune disease, pregnancy or lactation. This sample was included in a study of T cells in Graves' hyperthyroidism and ophthalmopathy. V gave up 4 bases and J gave up 6 bases, with 10 bases separating them. This CDR3 is 11 amino acids long. Germline loops: CDR1 DFQATT, CDR2 SNEGSKA (reference sequence).

The sample comprised blood. The chain is built from TRBV20-1 and TRBJ2-7; D might be TRBD1 or TRBD2, each matching 6 bases. This sequence was found in a man younger than 35 with Graves' hyperthyroidism. The CDR3 protein is CSANWGAEQYF. The CDR3 DNA follows: TGCAGTGCTAACTGGGGGGCCGAGCAGTACTTC.